What follows are 29 T cell receptor beta chains derived from one specimen sequenced in a study of cytomegalovirus exposure and HLA in healthy donors. The PCR was carried out with 60 Vbeta primers and 13 Jbeta primers. Sequencing used immunoSEQ multiplex PCR; TCRdb keeps in-frame clones, though not all of them. The profile shows some 90,000 clones, roughly 74% of them singletons. The material sequenced was PBMCs. Receptors originate from a woman in her seventies in good health and CMV-seropositive.

This chain connects TRBV7-9 to TRBJ2-2; TRBD1 might be the D (5 bases). The CDR3 totals 16 residues. The V gene's germline CDR1 is SEHNR and CDR2 FQNEAQ (reference sequence). V shed 5 bases and J shed 0 bases, with 13 bases lying between them. The CDR3 DNA is TGTGCCAGCAGCCGCCAATTAGGGGCGAACACCGGGGAGCTGTTTTTT. As protein: CASSRQLGANTGELFF.

This clone has just a few counts. The gene calls are TRBV18 and TRBJ1-1, with TRBD1 identical over 9 bases. V shed 5 bases and J 5 bases; nucleotides not matched to a gene: 6. The CDR3 spans 14 residues. In germline, CDR1 is KGHSH, CDR2 LQKENI. Here the CDR3 DNA reads TGTGCCAGCTCAACCGGGACAGGGAGGACTGAAGCTTTCTTT. This encodes CASSTGTGRTEAFF. The complete variable domain, with remaining parts taken from reference TRBV18 and TRBJ1-1, reads NAGVMQNPRHLVRRRGQEARLRCSPMKGHSHVYWYRQLPEEGLKFMVYLQKENIIDESGMPKERFSAEFPKEGPSILRIQQVVRGDSAAYFCASSTGTGRTEAFFGQGTRLTVV.

The chain uses TRBV28 and TRBJ1-6; D is ambiguous. This CDR3 is 17 amino acids long. The germline CDR1 and CDR2 sequences are MDHEN and SYDVKM. Trimming took off 6 bases at V and 1 base at J, with 16 bases between the two ends. The CDR3 reads CASSYGLRRSYNSPLHF. The CDR3 nucleotides read TGTGCCAGCAGCTATGGACTTCGAAGGTCCTATAATTCACCCCTCCACTTT.

The rearrangement joins TRBV7-2 to TRBJ1-1, with TRBD1 identical over 7 bases. The ends lost 5 bases at V and 0 bases at J; junction bases unmatched: 6. Per the germline V gene, CDR1 is SGHTA and CDR2 is FQGNSA. This CDR3 spans 15 amino acids. The CDR3 DNA sequence: TGTGCCAGCAGCCCGCAGGGGACAGTGAACACTGAAGCTTTCTTT. Protein sequence: CASSPQGTVNTEAFF.

The chain uses TRBV9 and TRBJ2-5, with a possible D match to TRBD1 (5 bases). CDR3 length: 14 residues. CDR1 is SGDLS and CDR2 is YYNGEE in the germline V gene. V lost 3 bases to trimming and J lost 2 bases, with 11 bases between them. The CDR3 DNA sequence: TGTGCCAGCAGCGCGCAGGGAAATCAAGAGACCCAGTACTTC. Translation: CASSAQGNQETQYF.

V usage is TRBV29-1 and J usage is TRBJ1-2; 9 bases are shared with TRBD1. This CDR3 is built from 13 residues. V shed 7 bases and J 7 bases; nucleotides not matched to a gene: 10. Germline V gene lookup returns CDR1 SQVTM and CDR2 ANQGSEA. CDR3 amino acids: CSGSGQGSSGYTF. The CDR3 region has the DNA TGCAGCGGATCGGGACAGGGTTCGAGTGGCTACACCTTC. The full variable domain, its missing parts supplied by reference TRBV29-1 and TRBJ1-2, is SAVISQKPSRDICQRGTSLTIQCQVDSQVTMMFWYRQQPGQSLTLIATANQGSEATYESGFVIDKFPISRPNLTFSTLTVSNMSPEDSSIYLCSGSGQGSSGYTFGSGTRLTVV.

This clone was counted a few times. The chain links TRBV28 to TRBJ1-4; the match to TRBD1 covers 12 bases. Germline-derived CDR1 and CDR2 are MDHEN and SYDVKM. The CDR3 has 18 amino acids. J was trimmed by 8 bases and V by 4 bases; bases with no gene match: 14. The CDR3 reads CASSSPGTGGLRGEKLFF. CDR3 coding DNA: TGTGCCAGCAGTTCCCCCGGGACAGGGGGCCTTCGGGGGGAAAAACTGTTTTTT.

The chain is built from TRBV15 and TRBJ1-3; the D is unclear. The CDR3 consists of 14 residues. The V end was cut by 1 base, the J end by 0 bases, with 4 bases between. Germline V gene sequence: CDR1 LNHNV, CDR2 YYDKDF (reference sequence). Here the CDR3 reads CATSRVASGNTIYF. DNA for the CDR3: TGTGCCACCAGCAGAGTAGCCTCTGGAAACACCATATATTTT. Supplemented by reference TRBV15 and TRBJ1-3, the full variable domain reads DAMVIQNPRYQVTQFGKPVTLSCSQTLNHNVMYWYQQKSSQAPKLLFHYYDKDFNNEADTPDNFQSRRPNTSFCFLDIRSPGLGDTAMYLCATSRVASGNTIYFGEGSWLTVV.

This clone was detected a few times. The CDR3 region is CASSGGLFTYEQYF. The CDR3 DNA reads as TGTGCCAGCAGCGGGGGACTCTTTACCTACGAGCAGTACTTC. This chain connects TRBV9 to TRBJ2-7; D is possibly TRBD2 (6 bases). Trimming took 3 bases from V and 2 from J, leaving 12 bases between them. The CDR3 spans 14 residues. Germline CDR1 SGDLS, CDR2 YYNGEE.

This chain joins TRBV18 and TRBJ1-3; D is undetermined. Germline CDR1 is KGHSH and CDR2 is LQKENI. Trimming pared 5 bases from V and 4 bases from J, leaving 9 bases between. The CDR3 covers 13 residues. The CDR3 loop reads CASSASKGNTIYF. CDR3 DNA: TGTGCCAGCTCAGCTTCTAAGGGAAACACCATATATTTT.

This clone has only a few counts. The rearrangement links TRBV9 to TRBJ1-5; D is possibly TRBD1 (5 bases). V lost 3 bases and J 8 bases, leaving 21 bases between the germline ends. CDR1 is SGDLS and CDR2 is YYNGEE in the germline V gene. The CDR3 totals 16 residues. The CDR3 loop reads CASSASEGTFGEPQHF. The CDR3, as DNA: TGTGCCAGCAGCGCATCCGAGGGGACTTTCGGCGAGCCCCAGCATTTT.

As regards this clone: One junction end disagrees with the germline gene, perhaps due to a read error. This chain connects TRBV7-9 to TRBJ2-3, with 9 bases aligning to TRBD1. CDR3 length: 14 amino acids. Germline assignment: CDR1 SEHNR and CDR2 FQNEAQ (reference sequence). The CDR3 nucleotides read TGTTCCAGCAGCCATCGACAGGGGGCAGATACGCAGTATTTT. Protein: CSSSHRQGADTQYF.

This clone was counted between two and nine times. The DNA for the CDR3 is TGTGCCAGCAGACCCCGGCTCGGCCAGGGCCCTAACTATGGCTACACCTTC. As protein: CASRPRLGQGPNYGYTF. The chain has TRBV28 and TRBJ1-2; D is perhaps TRBD1 (5 bases). V was shortened by 6 bases and J by 0 bases, with 20 bases between the two germline ends. This CDR3 comprises 17 residues. The germline CDR1 and CDR2 sequences are MDHEN and SYDVKM.

This chain joins TRBV6-1 and TRBJ2-3, with a weak D call TRBD1 (6 bases). V was cut by 3 bases and J by 1 base, with 11 bases left in between. The CDR3 covers 15 residues. Germline V lookup: CDR1 MNHNS, CDR2 SASEGT. The CDR3 reads CASSEPGEGTDTQYF. The CDR3 DNA reads as TGTGCCAGCAGTGAGCCAGGGGAAGGCACAGATACGCAGTATTTT.

The table lists this clone with a few counts. The chain has TRBV30 and TRBJ2-2, with a tentative D call TRBD2 (6 bases). Germline V gene lookup returns CDR1 GTSNPN and CDR2 SVGIG (reference sequence). The CDR3 sequence is 16 residues long. Trimming stripped 1 base from V and 5 bases from J, with 17 bases between. The CDR3 sequence is CAWSDVTGVVTGELFF. Here the CDR3 DNA reads TGTGCCTGGAGTGACGTAACGGGAGTAGTTACCGGGGAGCTGTTTTTT.

J is TRBJ2-3 and V is TRBV5-1, with 7 bases that match TRBD2. Per germline, CDR1 SGHRS and CDR2 YFSETQ. The CDR3 covers 14 residues. The junction had 3 bases not matched to a gene; V was cut back by 3 bases and J by 2 bases. The CDR3 loop is CASSSRGDTDTQYF. CDR3 nucleotides: TGCGCCAGCAGCTCCCGGGGGGACACAGATACGCAGTATTTT.

The CDR3 loop is CASSLNGRVSYEQYF. In nucleotides, the CDR3 is TGTGCCAGCAGCTTGAATGGGAGAGTCTCTTACGAGCAGTACTTC. The gene calls are TRBV5-5 and TRBJ2-7, with D possibly being TRBD2 (5 bases). V lost 1 base and J lost 4, with 15 bases in between. The CDR3 has 15 amino acids. Germline V lookup: CDR1 SGHKS, CDR2 YYEKEE (reference sequence).

The chain employs TRBV27 and TRBJ2-7; the D gene is possibly TRBD2 (6 bases). The germline V gene has CDR1 MNHEY and CDR2 SMNVEV (reference sequence). V lost 2 bases and J lost 4, with 15 bases in between. The CDR3 consists of 15 residues. The CDR3 DNA reads TGTGCCAGCAGTTTAGGGGCGGGGTGGATGTACGAGCAGTACTTC. Its protein is CASSLGAGWMYEQYF.

The genes are TRBV11-2 and TRBJ2-3; 8 bases line up with TRBD2. The CDR3 has 18 residues. The junction had 16 bases not matched to a gene; V was cut back by 6 bases and J by 2 bases. Per germline, CDR1 SGHAT and CDR2 FQNNGV. Here the CDR3 DNA reads TGTGCCAGCAGTCTAGGGAGAGCGGGAGCAAGTTTCACAGATACGCAGTATTTT. Residues: CASSLGRAGASFTDTQYF.

In this sample, this clone turned up once. Other DNA sequences of this sample code for an identical CDR3. The V and J genes are TRBV18 and TRBJ2-2, with D hard to call. The CDR3 has 13 residues. Looked up from germline, CDR1 is KGHSH and CDR2 is LQKENI. The V end lost 3 bases, the J end lost 1 base, and 3 bases lay between the germline ends. CDR3 DNA sequence: TGTGCCAGCTCACCCTTGAACACCGGGGAGCTGTTTTTT. Residues: CASSPLNTGELFF.

J is TRBJ1-1 and V is TRBV27; TRBD1 is a possible D gene (6 bases). Trimming cost V 6 bases and J 11 bases, with 13 bases left between them. CDR1 and CDR2 from the germline V gene are MNHEY and SMNVEV (reference sequence). The CDR3 totals 11 residues. CDR3 sequence reads: CASRQGTKAFF. CDR3 bases: TGTGCCAGCAGGCAGGGGACGAAGGCTTTCTTT.

The chain uses TRBV9 and TRBJ1-4; a weak D match, TRBD1 (6 bases). Germline V gene data show CDR1 as SGDLS and CDR2 as YYNGEE. V was pared by 3 bases and J by 8 bases, with 11 bases between. The CDR3 extends over 13 amino acids. In nucleotides, the CDR3 is TGTGCCAGCAGCGGTTCGAGGGGGGAAAAACTGTTTTTT. Protein: CASSGSRGEKLFF. Combining the CDR3 with reference TRBV9 and TRBJ1-4 gives the whole variable domain DSGVTQTPKHLITATGQRVTLRCSPRSGDLSVYWYQQSLDQGLQFLIQYYNGEERAKGNILERFSAQQFPDLHSELNLSSLELGDSALYFCASSGSRGEKLFFGSGTQLSVL.

J is TRBJ1-1 and V is TRBV6-5; 11 bases are shared with TRBD1. CDR1 MNHEY and CDR2 SVGAGI come from the germline V gene. J lost 2 bases, V lost 4 bases, and 3 bases had no gene match. The CDR3 runs to 15 residues. The CDR3 coding sequence is TGTGCCAGCAGTTCCGGGACAGGGGGTAACACTGAAGCTTTCTTT. This translates into CASSSGTGGNTEAFF.

This rearrangement joins TRBV5-4 to TRBJ2-1; perhaps TRBD1 as D (5 bases). The germline V gene encodes CDR1 SGHNT and CDR2 YYREEE (reference sequence). Trimming shortened V by 4 bases and J by 5 bases, and 13 bases separated the two germline ends. The CDR3 has 14 amino acids. The CDR3 nucleotides are TGTGCCAGCAGCGTGTCACAGGAAAACAATGAGCAGTTCTTC. Translation: CASSVSQENNEQFF.

The rearrangement links TRBV10-1 to TRBJ2-7, with 9 bases aligning to TRBD1. The germline V gene has CDR1 WNHNN and CDR2 SYGVQD (reference sequence). This CDR3 spans 15 amino acids. The V and J ends lost 6 bases and 2 bases, in that order; junction bases with no gene match: 8. The CDR3 DNA reads TGCGCCAGCAGCAAGGGGGGACAGGGTACCTACGAGCAGTACTTC. Its protein product is CASSKGGQGTYEQYF.

CDR3 sequence: CASSLAGTTNNEQFF. The CDR3 region has the DNA TGTGCCAGCAGCTTGGCCGGGACTACAAACAATGAGCAGTTCTTC. J is TRBJ2-1 and V is TRBV7-8; 7 nucleotides align to TRBD2. CDR1 is SGHVS and CDR2 is FQNEAQ in the germline V gene. There are 15 residues in the CDR3. Unmatched junction bases numbered 7, after V lost 3 bases and J lost 5 bases.

The V and J genes are TRBV7-9 and TRBJ2-1; 9 bases line up with TRBD1. J lost 9 bases, V lost 5 bases, and 14 bases had no gene match. The CDR3 is 16 amino acids. Germline values: CDR1 SEHNR, CDR2 FQNEAQ (reference sequence). The CDR3 here is CASSPGQGAPRGEQFF. Here the CDR3 DNA reads TGTGCCAGCAGCCCGGGACAGGGCGCGCCACGGGGTGAGCAGTTCTTC. Filled out from reference TRBV7-9 and TRBJ2-1, the complete variable domain reads DTGVSQNPRHKITKRGQNVTFRCDPISEHNRLYWYRQTLGQGPEFLTYFQNEAQLEKSRLLSDRFSAERPKGSFSTLEIQRTEQGDSAMYLCASSPGQGAPRGEQFFGPGTRLTVL.

The chain uses TRBV6-5 and TRBJ1-2, with D perhaps matching TRBD1 (5 bases). The CDR3 length is 15 residues. V was shortened by 7 bases and J by 4 bases, with 19 bases between the two germline ends. Germline CDR1 is MNHEY and CDR2 is SVGAGI. This CDR3 is CASTAGRAAPYGYTF. CDR3 DNA: TGTGCCAGCACCGCAGGGAGGGCTGCTCCCTATGGCTACACCTTC.

This CDR3 reads CAIRDTERSSYNSPLHF. Here the CDR3 DNA reads TGTGCCATCCGGGACACCGAGAGAAGTTCCTATAATTCACCCCTCCACTTT. The chain uses TRBV10-3 and TRBJ1-6; D is possibly TRBD1 (6 bases). The CDR3 is 17 residues long. Germline V gene sequence: CDR1 ENHRY, CDR2 SYGVKD. Trimming shortened V by 8 bases and J by 1 base, and 18 bases separated the two germline ends.